These T cell receptor beta chains were read from a single sample in a study of PD-1 blockade in classical Hodgkin lymphoma. Method: immunoSEQ multiplex PCR; TCRdb's copy keeps in-frame clones and lacks some. The sample yields approximately 89,000 clones, 75% to 85% seen once. This material consisted of peripheral blood mononuclear cells (PBMCs), taken before the fourth cycle of nivolumab. The receptors stem from a human donor with classical Hodgkin lymphoma. Both conserved end residues are part of each CDR3. D genes are given only for firm matches. Part of the rows lack a size; the others show once, few, many or a class for expanded clones.

CDR3,DNA,J,size,D,V
CASQPDNTGELFF,TGCGCCAGCCAGCCAGATAACACCGGGGAGCTGTTTTTT,TRBJ2-2,-,-,TRBV5-1
CASSFGPSIGELFF,TGCGCCAGCAGCTTCGGACCGAGTATTGGGGAGCTGTTTTTT,TRBJ2-2,-,-,TRBV5-1
CASSQDGTARLAGVGEQFF,TGCGCCAGCAGCCAAGATGGGACTGCACGACTAGCGGGAGTGGGTGAGCAGTTCTTC,TRBJ2-1,-,TRBD2,TRBV4-3
CASIHPRTDRGAFF,TGTGCCAGCATCCACCCCCGGACGGATCGAGGAGCTTTCTTT,TRBJ1-1,-,-,TRBV7-9
CASSARQGMELFF,TGTGCCAGCAGCGCCCGACAGGGGATGGAGCTGTTTTTT,TRBJ2-2,-,TRBD1,TRBV7-3
CASSIDWGSLPYEQYF,TGTGCCAGTAGTATCGATTGGGGTAGCCTACCCTACGAGCAGTACTTC,TRBJ2-7,-,-,TRBV19
CASSQVTGRSSYNEQFF,TGTGCCAGCAGCCAAGTTACGGGGCGAAGCTCCTACAATGAGCAGTTCTTC,TRBJ2-1,-,-,TRBV14
CASSLGPWGYEQFF,TGTGCCAGCAGCTTAGGCCCCTGGGGGTATGAGCAGTTCTTC,TRBJ2-1,-,-,TRBV7-8
CASSLSGYRGTGELFF,TGTGCCAGCAGCTTATCTGGTTACAGGGGCACCGGGGAGCTGTTTTTT,TRBJ2-2,-,TRBD1,TRBV7-9
CAIQTLPGTDTQYF,TGTGCCATCCAAACTTTGCCGGGCACAGATACGCAGTATTTT,TRBJ2-3,-,-,TRBV10-3
CASSLAGPGNTIYF,TGTGCCAGCAGCTTAGCAGGGCCCGGAAACACCATATATTTT,TRBJ1-3,once,-,TRBV11-3
CSARVQDHEQYF,TGCAGCGCCAGAGTCCAGGACCACGAGCAGTACTTC,TRBJ2-7,-,-,TRBV29-1
CASSQETAYGADTQYF,TGTGCCAGCAGCCAAGAGACCGCTTATGGCGCAGATACGCAGTATTTT,TRBJ2-3,-,-,TRBV4-2
CASSHPRGGEQYF,TGCGCCAGCAGCCACCCGCGGGGCGGGGAGCAGTACTTC,TRBJ2-7,-,-,TRBV5-1
CASSPSLRGDSGNTIYF,TGTGCCAGCAGCCCCTCACTTAGGGGCGACTCTGGAAACACCATATATTTT,TRBJ1-3,-,-,TRBV5-4
CASSRQGLRAFF,TGTGCCAGCAGCAGACAGGGTCTTCGGGCTTTCTTT,TRBJ1-1,-,TRBD1,TRBV11-2
CASSPREWGSTQYF,TGTGCCAGCTCACCGAGAGAGTGGGGGAGTACGCAGTATTTT,TRBJ2-3,-,-,TRBV18
CASRLETRSYEQYF,TGCGCCTCACGACTAGAGACTAGGAGCTACGAGCAGTACTTC,TRBJ2-7,-,-,TRBV5-1
CASSTRQAEKLFF,TGTGCCAGTAGTACCCGACAGGCGGAAAAACTGTTTTTT,TRBJ1-4,once,-,TRBV19
CASSLRARTYEQYF,TGTGCCAGCAGCTTAAGGGCCAGAACCTACGAGCAGTACTTC,TRBJ2-7,once,-,TRBV7-2
CASRHYGPSLDTQYF,TGTGCCAGCAGGCACTACGGCCCTTCGTTAGATACGCAGTATTTT,TRBJ2-3,-,-,TRBV6-1
CASSPRRAGNEQFF,TGTGCCAGCAGCCCGCGGCGGGCCGGAAATGAGCAGTTCTTC,TRBJ2-1,once,-,TRBV7-7
CASSLGGYNEQFF,TGTGCCAGCAGCTTGGGCGGCTACAATGAGCAGTTCTTC,TRBJ2-1,-,-,TRBV11-2
CASSLTGPGSNTIYF,TGTGCCAGCAGCTTAACGGGCCCCGGGTCAAACACCATATATTTT,TRBJ1-3,-,-,TRBV11-2
CATSRGPGEIRPYEQYF,TGTGCCACCAGCAGAGGCCCCGGGGAGATCCGCCCCTACGAGCAGTACTTC,TRBJ2-7,-,-,TRBV15
CASSILGYTEAFF,TGTGCCAGTAGTATCTTGGGGTACACTGAAGCTTTCTTT,TRBJ1-1,-,-,TRBV19
CASSQDGVFNEKLFF,TGCGCCAGCAGCCAAGACGGGGTCTTTAATGAAAAACTGTTTTTT,TRBJ1-4,few,-,TRBV4-1
CASSYSPGTGIYEQYF,TGTGCCAGCAGTTACAGCCCCGGGACAGGGATCTACGAGCAGTACTTC,TRBJ2-7,-,TRBD1,TRBV6-5
CASSLSLAVHEQYF,TGTGCCAGCAGTTTAAGCCTAGCGGTCCACGAGCAGTACTTC,TRBJ2-7,-,TRBD2,TRBV27
CATQQTAGSYGYTF,TGCGCCACCCAACAGACCGCGGGGTCCTATGGCTACACCTTC,TRBJ1-2,-,-,TRBV5-1
CASSPQWSSGLHEQYF,TGTGCCAGCAGCCCGCAGTGGAGTAGCGGCCTTCACGAGCAGTACTTC,TRBJ2-7,-,-,TRBV7-2
CASSLEGDTQYF,TGTGCCAGCAGCTTAGAGGGGGATACGCAGTATTTT,TRBJ2-3,-,-,TRBV11-3
CASSLAGGEYEQYF,TGTGCCAGCAGCTTAGCGGGGGGCGAGTACGAGCAGTACTTC,TRBJ2-7,-,-,TRBV7-9
CASSLGLAGYNEQFF,TGTGCCAGCAGCCTGGGACTAGCGGGCTACAATGAGCAGTTCTTC,TRBJ2-1,-,TRBD2,TRBV5-4
CATSRVGSSSGNTIYF,TGTGCCACCAGCAGAGTTGGCTCTTCCTCTGGAAACACCATATATTTT,TRBJ1-3,-,-,TRBV15
CASSLLPTAGAGANVLTF,TGTGCCAGCAGTTTGTTGCCCACTGCAGGGGCTGGGGCCAACGTCCTGACTTTC,TRBJ2-6,once,-,TRBV27
CASSGKMYEQYF,TGCGCCAGCAGCGGCAAGATGTACGAGCAGTACTTC,TRBJ2-7,-,-,TRBV5-1
CASSQAGFLYEQYF,TGCGCCAGCAGCCAAGCGGGGTTCTTATACGAGCAGTACTTC,TRBJ2-7,-,TRBD2,TRBV5-1
CSGGPADTQYF,TGCAGTGGGGGGCCCGCAGATACGCAGTATTTT,TRBJ2-3,-,-,TRBV20-1
CAISEGGEQYF,TGTGCCATCAGTGAGGGAGGGGAGCAGTACTTC,TRBJ2-7,few,-,TRBV10-3
CASSSRPTGELFF,TGTGCCAGCAGCTCTAGACCCACCGGGGAGCTGTTTTTT,TRBJ2-2,-,-,TRBV11-3
CASSARDRGTGELFF,TGTGCCAGCAGTGCCCGAGACAGGGGAACCGGGGAGCTGTTTTTT,TRBJ2-2,-,TRBD1,TRBV2
CASTDSVVSSGNTIYF,TGTGCCAGCACAGACTCGGTGGTCTCCTCTGGAAACACCATATATTTT,TRBJ1-3,-,-,TRBV25-1
CAWDSVNTGELFF,TGTGCCTGGGACTCCGTGAACACCGGGGAGCTGTTTTTT,TRBJ2-2,-,-,TRBV30
CASSLGLAANTGELFF,TGTGCCAGCAGCTTAGGACTAGCGGCGAACACCGGGGAGCTGTTTTTT,TRBJ2-2,-,TRBD2,TRBV9
CAISATGNGNTIYF,TGTGCCATCAGTGCAACAGGGAATGGAAACACCATATATTTT,TRBJ1-3,once,-,TRBV10-3
CASSGGNYNEQFF,TGTGCCAGCAGCGGCGGGAACTACAATGAGCAGTTCTTC,TRBJ2-1,-,-,TRBV7-9
CASSFGRRDNYGYTF,TGTGCCAGCAGCTTTGGCCGGAGGGATAACTATGGCTACACCTTC,TRBJ1-2,once,-,TRBV7-6